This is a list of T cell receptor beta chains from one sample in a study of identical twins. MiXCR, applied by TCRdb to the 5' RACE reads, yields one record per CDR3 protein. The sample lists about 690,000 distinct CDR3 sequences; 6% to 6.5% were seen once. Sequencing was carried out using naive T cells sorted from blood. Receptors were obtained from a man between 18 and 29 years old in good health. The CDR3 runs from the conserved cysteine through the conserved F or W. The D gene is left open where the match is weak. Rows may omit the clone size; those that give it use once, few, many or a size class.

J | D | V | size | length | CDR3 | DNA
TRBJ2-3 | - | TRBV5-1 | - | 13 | CASSSQNSPRQYF | TGCGCCAGCAGCTCCCAGAATAGTCCGAGGCAGTATTTT
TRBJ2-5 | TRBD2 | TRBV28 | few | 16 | CASSPPLAGFQETQYF | TGTGCCAGCAGTCCCCCTCTAGCGGGCTTTCAAGAGACCCAGTACTTC
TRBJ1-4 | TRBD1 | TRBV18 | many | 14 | CASSPTGTGEKLFF | TGTGCCAGCTCACCGACAGGGACCGGTGAAAAACTGTTTTTT
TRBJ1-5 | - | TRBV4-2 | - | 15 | CASSQATHSNQPQHF | TGTGCCAGCAGCCAAGCGACCCATAGCAATCAGCCCCAGCATTTT
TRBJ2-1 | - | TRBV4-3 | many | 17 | CASSQDVLGGSYNEQFF | TGCGCCAGCAGCCAAGATGTCTTGGGGGGCTCCTACAATGAGCAGTTCTTC
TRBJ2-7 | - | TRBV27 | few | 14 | CASSLRDTLVSSHF | TGTGCCAGCAGTTTACGGGACACCCTCGTCTCTAGTCACTTC
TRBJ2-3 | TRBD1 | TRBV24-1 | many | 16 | CATSDFVGQGADTQYF | TGTGCCACCAGTGATTTCGTAGGACAGGGTGCAGATACGCAGTATTTT
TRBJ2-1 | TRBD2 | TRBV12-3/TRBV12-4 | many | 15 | CASSLLAFGGNEQFF | TGTGCCAGCAGCCTACTAGCGTTCGGGGGGAATGAGCAGTTCTTC
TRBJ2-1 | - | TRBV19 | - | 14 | CASSRDLFYNEQFF | TGTGCCAGTAGCCGGGACCTGTTCTACAATGAGCAGTTCTTC
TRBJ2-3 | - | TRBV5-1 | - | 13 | CASSLGSTDMQYF | TGCGCCAGCAGCTTAGGGAGCACAGATATGCAGTATTTT
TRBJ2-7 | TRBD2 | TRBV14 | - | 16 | CASIPSQSGISYEQYF | TGTGCCAGCATACCTTCGCAGAGCGGGATCTCCTACGAGCAGTACTTC
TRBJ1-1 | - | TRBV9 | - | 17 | CASSGEGQGYRSTEAFF | TGTGCCAGCAGCGGGGAGGGGCAGGGGTATAGGTCCACTGAAGCTTTCTTT
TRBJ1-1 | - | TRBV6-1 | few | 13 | CASSEDPRAEAFF | TGTGCCAGCAGTGAGGACCCGAGGGCTGAAGCTTTCTTT
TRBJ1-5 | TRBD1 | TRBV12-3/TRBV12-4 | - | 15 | CASSNNRGTNQPQHF | TGTGCCAGCAGTAACAACAGGGGCACCAATCAGCCCCAGCATTTT
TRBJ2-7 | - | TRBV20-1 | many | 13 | CSAFDRSSYEQYF | TGCAGTGCTTTCGACAGGTCCTCCTACGAGCAGTACTTC
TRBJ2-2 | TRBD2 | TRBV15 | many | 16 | CATSRGLAGLGGELFF | TGTGCCACCAGCAGAGGACTAGCGGGTTTAGGCGGGGAGCTGTTTTTT
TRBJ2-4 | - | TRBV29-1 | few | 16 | CSVEWVGGGAKNIQYF | TGCAGCGTTGAATGGGTGGGGGGAGGAGCCAAAAACATTCAGTACTTC
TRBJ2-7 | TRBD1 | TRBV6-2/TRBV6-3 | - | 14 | CASSQGGINYEQYF | TGTGCCAGCAGCCAAGGGGGCATAAACTACGAGCAGTACTTC
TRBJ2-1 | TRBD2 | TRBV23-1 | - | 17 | CASSPRTSAGGHNEQFF | TGCGCCAGCAGTCCTAGGACTAGCGCGGGGGGCCACAATGAGCAGTTCTTC
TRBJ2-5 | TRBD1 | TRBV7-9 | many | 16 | CASSLTGQGIQETQYF | TGTGCCAGCAGCTTAACGGGACAGGGGATCCAAGAGACCCAGTACTTC
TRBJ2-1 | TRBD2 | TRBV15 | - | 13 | CATSLLAGSEQFF | TGTGCCACCAGCCTACTAGCGGGATCTGAGCAGTTCTTC
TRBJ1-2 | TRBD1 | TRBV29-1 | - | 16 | CSVEDLPGQGSYGYTF | TGCAGCGTTGAAGATCTTCCGGGACAGGGGTCCTATGGCTACACCTTC
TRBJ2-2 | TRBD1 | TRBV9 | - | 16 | CASSGIRQGGTGELFF | TGTGCCAGCAGCGGGATAAGACAGGGTGGAACCGGGGAGCTGTTTTTT
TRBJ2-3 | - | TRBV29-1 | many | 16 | CSVDPVRGFSTDTQYF | TGCAGCGTCGACCCCGTCCGGGGGTTTAGCACAGATACGCAGTATTTT
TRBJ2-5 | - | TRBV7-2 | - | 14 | CASSPWTNQETQYF | TGTGCCAGCAGCCCCTGGACTAATCAAGAGACCCAGTACTTC
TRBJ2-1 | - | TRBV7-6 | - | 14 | CASSSYGGRNEQFF | TGTGCCAGCAGCTCCTATGGGGGGAGGAATGAGCAGTTCTTC
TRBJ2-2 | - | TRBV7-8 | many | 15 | CASSLGGPNTGELFF | TGTGCCAGCAGCTTAGGAGGGCCGAACACCGGGGAGCTGTTTTTT
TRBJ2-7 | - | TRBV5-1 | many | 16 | CASSLRPATGSYEQYF | TGCGCCAGCAGCTTGCGTCCGGCGACAGGCTCCTACGAGCAGTACTTC
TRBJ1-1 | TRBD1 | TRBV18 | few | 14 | CASSPLTGDTEAFF | TGTGCCAGCTCACCACTAACAGGGGACACTGAAGCTTTCTTT
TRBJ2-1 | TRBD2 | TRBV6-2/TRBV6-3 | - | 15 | CASSPPGLAPNEGFF | TGTGCCAGCAGTCCTCCGGGACTAGCCCCGAATGAGGGGTTCTTC
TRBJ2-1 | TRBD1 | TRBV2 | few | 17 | CARIRDRGRLGYNEQFF | TGTGCCAGAATCCGGGACAGGGGGCGCTTGGGCTACAATGAGCAGTTCTTC
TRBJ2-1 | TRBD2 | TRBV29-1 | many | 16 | CSVDGAGGRFYNEQFF | TGCAGCGTTGACGGAGCGGGAGGAAGGTTCTACAATGAGCAGTTCTTC
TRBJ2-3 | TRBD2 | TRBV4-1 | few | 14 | CASSQGRGADTQYF | TGCGCCAGCAGCCAAGGACGGGGGGCAGATACGCAGTATTTT
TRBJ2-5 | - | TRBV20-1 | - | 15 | CSARVSGGFGETQYF | TGCAGTGCTAGAGTGTCAGGGGGGTTTGGAGAGACCCAGTACTTC
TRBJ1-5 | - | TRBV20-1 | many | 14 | CRGESQISNQPQHF | TGCAGGGGGGAGAGCCAGATTAGCAATCAGCCCCAGCATTTT
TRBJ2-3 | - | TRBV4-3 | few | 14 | CASSQDRGGPTQYF | TGCGCCAGCAGCCAAGATAGGGGGGGACCCACGCAGTATTTT
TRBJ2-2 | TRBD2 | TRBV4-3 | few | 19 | CASSESGAGGPGNTGELFF | TGCGCCAGCAGCGAGTCCGGAGCGGGAGGGCCGGGAAACACCGGGGAGCTGTTTTTT
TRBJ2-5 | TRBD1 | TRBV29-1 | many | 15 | CSCRGQAEVGETQYF | TGCAGCTGCCGGGGACAGGCGGAAGTGGGGGAGACCCAGTACTTC
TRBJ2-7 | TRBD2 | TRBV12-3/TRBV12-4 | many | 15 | CASSLGVSGSREQYF | TGTGCCAGCAGTTTGGGGGTGAGCGGGAGCCGAGAGCAGTACTTC
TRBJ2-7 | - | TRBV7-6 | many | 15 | CASSLASNGADEQYF | TGTGCCAGCAGCTTAGCGTCGAATGGGGCAGACGAGCAGTACTTC
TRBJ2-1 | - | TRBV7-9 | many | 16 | CASSPRARARESEQFF | TGTGCCAGCAGCCCGAGGGCGAGGGCACGAGAGAGCGAGCAGTTCTTC
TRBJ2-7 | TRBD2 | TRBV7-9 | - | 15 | CASSLVAGLAHDQYF | TGTGCCAGCAGCTTAGTAGCTGGACTAGCCCACGACCAGTACTTC
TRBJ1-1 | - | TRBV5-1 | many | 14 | CASSAFDLNTEAFF | TGCGCCAGCAGCGCCTTTGACTTGAACACTGAAGCTTTCTTT
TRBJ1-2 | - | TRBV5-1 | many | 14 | CASSTIDGNYGYTF | TGCGCCAGCAGCACTATAGACGGAAACTATGGCTACACCTTC
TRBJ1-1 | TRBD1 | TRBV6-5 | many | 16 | CASSYLPGQGNTEAFF | TGTGCCAGCAGTTACTTGCCGGGACAGGGAAACACTGAAGCTTTCTTT
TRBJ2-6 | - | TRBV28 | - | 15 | CASSQSVSGANVLTF | TGTGCCAGCAGTCAGTCTGTCTCTGGGGCCAACGTCCTGACTTTC
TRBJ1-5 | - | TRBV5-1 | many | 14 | CASSPGGGVQPQHF | TGCGCCAGCAGCCCCGGGGGAGGGGTTCAGCCCCAGCATTTT
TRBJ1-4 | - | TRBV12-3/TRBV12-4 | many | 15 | CASSFPTGTNEKLFF | TGTGCCAGCAGTTTCCCCACTGGAACTAATGAAAAACTGTTTTTT
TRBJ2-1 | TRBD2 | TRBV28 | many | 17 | CASSPLSLAGPYNEQFF | TGTGCCAGCAGTCCTCTGTCTCTAGCGGGTCCCTACAATGAGCAGTTCTTC
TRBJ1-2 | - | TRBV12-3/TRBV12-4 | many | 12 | CASSLGSEGYTF | TGTGCCAGCAGTTTGGGGTCGGAAGGCTACACCTTC
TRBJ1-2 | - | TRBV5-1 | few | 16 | CASSPSPAQVYYGYTF | TGCGCCAGCAGCCCCTCACCCGCACAGGTCTACTATGGCTACACCTTC
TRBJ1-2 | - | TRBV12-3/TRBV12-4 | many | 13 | CASSLVISYGYTF | TGTGCCAGCAGTTTAGTAATCAGCTATGGCTACACCTTC